Listed below are T cell receptor beta chains from one sample, sequenced in a study of T cell responses to AZD1222 COVID-19 vaccine. Repertoires were generated with immunoSEQ multiplex PCR, while TCRdb's copy carries only in-frame clones and drops some. The sample has about 210,000 clones; approximately 92% are singletons. Sequencing was performed on peripheral blood, taken on day 0 of AZD1222 vaccination. These receptor sequences come from an adult in good health. Both conserved end residues are part of each CDR3. The D gene is left open where the match is weak. Clone size is not always given. Where it is, it says once, few, many or a class for expanded clones.

TRBJ1-3 . TRBV9 once CASSVASGRSSGNTIYF TGTGCCAGCAGCGTAGCGTCAGGAAGGAGCTCTGGAAACACCATATATTTT
TRBJ2-1 . TRBV24-1 few CATSKTGTVYNEQFF TGTGCCACCAGCAAAACCGGGACTGTGTACAATGAGCAGTTCTTC
TRBJ1-1 . TRBV12-3/TRBV12-4 . CASSLWGEAFF TGTGCCAGCAGTTTATGGGGTGAAGCTTTCTTT
TRBJ1-1 TRBD1 TRBV19 once CATEGQKNTEAFF TGTGCCACTGAGGGACAGAAAAACACTGAAGCTTTCTTT
TRBJ2-2 . TRBV19 . CASSSPGGAVTRGELFF TGTGCCAGTAGTTCACCTGGGGGGGCCGTCACTCGCGGGGAGCTGTTTTTT
TRBJ1-2 . TRBV12-3/TRBV12-4 . CASSFRQGGTYTF TGTGCCAGCAGTTTTAGGCAGGGAGGGACCTACACCTTC
TRBJ1-3 . TRBV18 once CASSQQGDSGNTIYF TGTGCCAGCTCACAACAGGGAGATTCTGGAAACACCATATATTTT
TRBJ2-7 . TRBV6-2/TRBV6-3 . CASSYETGSFYEQYF TGTGCCAGCAGTTACGAGACGGGGAGTTTCTACGAGCAGTACTTC
TRBJ1-2 . TRBV7-9 . CASSGGAVYGYTF TGTGCCAGCAGCGGGGGGGCCGTCTATGGCTACACCTTC
TRBJ2-3 . TRBV11-2 once CASSLRLPTDTQYF TGTGCCAGCAGCTTAAGACTCCCCACAGATACGCAGTATTTT
TRBJ2-7 TRBD1 TRBV18 . CASSLGQGEGYEQYF TGTGCCAGCTCGCTCGGACAGGGGGAAGGCTACGAGCAGTACTTC
TRBJ1-4 TRBD1 TRBV9 . CASSVRDRVNEKLFF TGTGCCAGCAGCGTGAGAGACAGGGTTAATGAAAAACTGTTTTTT
TRBJ2-1 TRBD1 TRBV19 . CASSMGDRGPNEQFF TGTGCCAGTAGTATGGGGGACAGGGGGCCCAATGAGCAGTTCTTC
TRBJ1-6 . TRBV7-2 . CASSTVWSPLHF TGTGCCAGCAGTACAGTTTGGTCACCCCTCCACTTT
TRBJ2-5 . TRBV7-2 . CASSLVLNQETQYF TGTGCCAGCAGCTTGGTCCTAAATCAAGAGACCCAGTACTTC
TRBJ1-1 . TRBV14 once CASSQDSGSEAFF TGTGCCAGCAGCCAAGATTCTGGTTCTGAAGCTTTCTTT
TRBJ1-5 . TRBV3-1/TRBV3-2 . CASSQDGRQPQHF TGTGCCAGCAGCCAAGATGGACGCCAGCCCCAGCATTTT
TRBJ1-4 . TRBV15 . CATSRDFRVTNEKLFF TGTGCCACCAGCAGAGATTTTAGGGTAACTAATGAAAAACTGTTTTTT
TRBJ1-3 . TRBV11-2 . CASSLGSPSIYF TGTGCCAGCAGCTTAGGGTCACCCAGCATATATTTT
TRBJ1-2 . TRBV6-1 . CASSEGRHYGYTF TGTGCCAGCAGTGAGGGAAGGCACTATGGCTACACCTTC
TRBJ1-1 . TRBV5-6 . CASSFGVTEAFF TGTGCCAGCAGCTTTGGGGTGACTGAAGCTTTCTTT
TRBJ1-5 . TRBV7-7 . CASSLASGGNQPQHF TGTGCCAGCAGCTTAGCCTCGGGGGGCAATCAGCCCCAGCATTTT
TRBJ1-2 . TRBV19 . CASSISGGAVYGYTF TGTGCCAGTAGTATCTCGGGGGGCGCGGTCTATGGCTACACCTTC
TRBJ1-3 . TRBV11-2 once CASSFTGHGNTIYF TGTGCCAGCAGCTTCACAGGACACGGAAACACCATATATTTT
TRBJ2-7 . TRBV5-6 . CASKGTLSSYEQYF TGTGCCAGCAAAGGGACTCTAAGCTCCTACGAGCAGTACTTC
TRBJ1-3 . TRBV21-1 . CAISFVVGGNTIYF TGTGCCATCTCGTTTGTGGTTGGTGGAAACACCATATATTTT
TRBJ2-5 . TRBV7-9 . CASSLARTQYF TGTGCCAGCAGCTTAGCTAGGACCCAGTACTTC
TRBJ1-1 TRBD1 TRBV19 . CASSIQGAWTEAFF TGTGCCAGTAGTATACAGGGGGCGTGGACTGAAGCTTTCTTT
TRBJ2-5 . TRBV28 . CASSSGEGSGGIQETQYF TGTGCCAGCAGTTCCGGGGAAGGTAGCGGAGGAATCCAAGAGACCCAGTACTTC
TRBJ2-3 TRBD2 TRBV9 once CASSGGGLAGRTDTQYF TGTGCCAGCAGCGGGGGCGGACTAGCGGGGCGCACAGATACGCAGTATTTT
TRBJ1-4 . TRBV12-5 . CASGLVAGSINEKLFF TGTGCTAGTGGTTTGGTAGCCGGCAGTATAAATGAAAAACTGTTTTTT
TRBJ1-3 . TRBV2 . CASSATQPYSGNTIYF TGTGCCAGCAGTGCTACCCAGCCCTATTCTGGAAACACCATATATTTT
TRBJ2-3 . TRBV10-3 . CAISEFRDDTQYF TGTGCCATCAGTGAGTTTAGGGATGATACGCAGTATTTT
TRBJ1-1 . TRBV19 . CASNPGGGRNTEAFF TGTGCCAGTAATCCTGGCGGGGGGAGGAACACTGAAGCTTTCTTT
TRBJ2-3 TRBD2 TRBV4-3 . CASSQGAGGGTDTQYF TGCGCCAGCAGCCAAGGGGCGGGGGGAGGCACAGATACGCAGTATTTT
TRBJ1-6 . TRBV5-1 . CASSIGLNYNSPLHF TGCGCCAGCAGCATAGGACTGAACTATAATTCACCCCTCCACTTT